This TCR beta chain was captured by sequencing in a study of T cell repertoires in cytomegalovirus infection. As for the study in general: Public TCR beta signatures provided an indication of both CMV infection and a matching HLA type.

MiXCR, applied by TCRdb to the reads, yields one record per CDR3 protein. The sample contains around 550,000 distinct CDR3 sequences, 26% of which appear only once. Broader study findings: Clonotypes of TCR beta that were HLA-C-restricted and CMV-specific dominated the ex vivo response. Cumulative frequency of public TCR beta families picked out carriers of CMV plus the relevant HLA.

The germline CDR1 and CDR2 sequences are LGHDT and YNNKEL (reference sequence). The CDR3 spans 19 residues. After removal of 5 bases from V and 4 bases from J, the junction contained 14 bases not matched to a gene. Notes on this clonotype: The antigen is not known.

Sequenced material: PBMCs. The V gene is TRBV3-1, the J gene TRBJ2-7; the match to TRBD2 covers 16 bases. This TCR was recovered from a human donor in good health (CMV status not recorded). Some clones in this sample may be carry-over from other donors' samples. CDR3 bases: TGTGCCAGCAGCTTAATGGGGGGACTAGCGGGAGGGCCTCGGTACGAGCAGTACTTC. Translated: CASSLMGGLAGGPRYEQYF.